Listed below are T cell receptor beta chains from one sample, sequenced in a study of T cells in localized non-small cell lung cancer. Profiling relied on immunoSEQ multiplex PCR, and the TCRdb table lists in-frame clones only, not all of them. The profile shows 6,000 or so clones, around two fifths of them singletons. The specimen comprised lung tumor tissue, sampled before any cancer treatment. These receptors were taken from a woman between 40 and 69 years old with stage II squamous cell lung carcinoma. Both conserved end residues are part of each CDR3. The D gene is left open where the match is weak. A clone size is listed for some rows: how often the clone was seen (once, few, many), or a class if it is expanded.

clone size: medium-sized
J gene: TRBJ2-3
V gene: TRBV11-3
D gene: NA
CDR3 DNA: TGTGCCAGCAGCTTAGATTCGGTTGCAGATACGCAGTATTTT
CDR3 protein: CASSLDSVADTQYF

clone size: NA
J gene: TRBJ2-1
V gene: TRBV12-5
D gene: NA
CDR3 DNA: TGTGCTAGTGGTTTGCCCGGACGGGTAGGTGAGCAGTTCTTC
CDR3 protein: CASGLPGRVGEQFF

clone size: NA
J gene: TRBJ2-3
V gene: TRBV19
D gene: NA
CDR3 DNA: TGTGCCAGTAGTATAGAGGGGGTGGGATTCTACGATACGCAGTATTTT
CDR3 protein: CASSIEGVGFYDTQYF

clone size: NA
J gene: TRBJ2-5
V gene: TRBV6-8
D gene: TRBD1
CDR3 DNA: TGTGCCAGCAGTGATTACAGGGGAGTACGGCAAGAGACCCAGTACTTC
CDR3 protein: CASSDYRGVRQETQYF

clone size: NA
J gene: TRBJ1-1
V gene: TRBV30
D gene: NA
CDR3 DNA: TGTGCCTGTCAGTTGAACACTGAAGCTTTCTTT
CDR3 protein: CACQLNTEAFF

clone size: NA
J gene: TRBJ2-1
V gene: TRBV18
D gene: NA
CDR3 DNA: TGTGCCAGCTCACCATCGGGGACGGGCTACAATGAGCAGTTCTTC
CDR3 protein: CASSPSGTGYNEQFF

clone size: NA
J gene: TRBJ1-5
V gene: TRBV6-8
D gene: NA
CDR3 DNA: TGTGCCAGCAGTGGTGAATGGGGGCGGGATCAGCCCCAGCATTTT
CDR3 protein: CASSGEWGRDQPQHF

clone size: NA
J gene: TRBJ2-2
V gene: TRBV25-1
D gene: TRBD2
CDR3 DNA: TGTGCCAGCAGTGCGCTAGCGGGAGGAAAAGGGGAGCTGTTTTTT
CDR3 protein: CASSALAGGKGELFF

clone size: NA
J gene: TRBJ2-2
V gene: TRBV11-3
D gene: NA
CDR3 DNA: TGTGCCAGCAGCTTGGAAATCGTCGCCGGGGAGCTGTTTTTT
CDR3 protein: CASSLEIVAGELFF

clone size: NA
J gene: TRBJ1-5
V gene: TRBV15
D gene: NA
CDR3 DNA: TGTGCCACCAGCCTAGAGGGGTTACGGCAGCCCCAGCATTTT
CDR3 protein: CATSLEGLRQPQHF

clone size: NA
J gene: TRBJ2-2
V gene: TRBV6-8
D gene: TRBD1
CDR3 DNA: TGTGCCAGCAGTCGCCGGGACAGGCCGAACACCGGGGAGCTGTTTTTT
CDR3 protein: CASSRRDRPNTGELFF

clone size: NA
J gene: TRBJ2-1
V gene: TRBV10-1
D gene: NA
CDR3 DNA: TGCGCCAGCAGTACGGACAGAAGTTACAATGAGCAGTTCTTC
CDR3 protein: CASSTDRSYNEQFF

clone size: NA
J gene: TRBJ2-1
V gene: TRBV10-2
D gene: NA
CDR3 DNA: TGCGCCAGCAGTGAAGGGGCCTCCTACAATGAGCAGTTCTTC
CDR3 protein: CASSEGASYNEQFF

clone size: NA
J gene: TRBJ1-2
V gene: TRBV6-8
D gene: TRBD1
CDR3 DNA: TGTGCCAGCAGTTTCCGACAGGGAGGTGGCTACACCTTC
CDR3 protein: CASSFRQGGGYTF

clone size: NA
J gene: TRBJ1-2
V gene: TRBV28
D gene: TRBD1
CDR3 DNA: TGTGCCAGCACCCCCTTCGGAGGGGACAGGGAAAAAGTTAGGTATGGCTACACCTTC
CDR3 protein: CASTPFGGDREKVRYGYTF

clone size: NA
J gene: TRBJ1-4
V gene: TRBV6-8
D gene: NA
CDR3 DNA: TGTGCCAGCAGTTCATCGGGCCGGGACGGAAAACTGTTTTTT
CDR3 protein: CASSSSGRDGKLFF

clone size: few
J gene: TRBJ2-1
V gene: TRBV5-1
D gene: TRBD1
CDR3 DNA: TGCGCCAGCAGCACCACCGGGACAGGGGTTTACAATGAGCAGTTCTTC
CDR3 protein: CASSTTGTGVYNEQFF

clone size: few
J gene: TRBJ1-2
V gene: TRBV9
D gene: TRBD1
CDR3 DNA: TGTGCCAGGACAGGGGCTTCTAACTATGGCTACACCTTC
CDR3 protein: CARTGASNYGYTF

clone size: NA
J gene: TRBJ1-4
V gene: TRBV30
D gene: NA
CDR3 DNA: TGTGCCTGGAGTGAGGGGGGGACCAATGAAAAACTGTTTTTT
CDR3 protein: CAWSEGGTNEKLFF

clone size: NA
J gene: TRBJ1-1
V gene: TRBV6-4
D gene: NA
CDR3 DNA: TGTGCCAGCAGTATCCTGGATGAAGCTTTCTTT
CDR3 protein: CASSILDEAFF

clone size: NA
J gene: TRBJ2-5
V gene: TRBV29-1
D gene: TRBD1
CDR3 DNA: TGCAGCGTTGAAGATCACCTAGACAGGGGCCGAGAGACCCAGTACTTC
CDR3 protein: CSVEDHLDRGRETQYF

clone size: NA
J gene: TRBJ1-2
V gene: TRBV19
D gene: NA
CDR3 DNA: TGTGCCAGTAGTACCTCCTTTAGTGACTACACCTTC
CDR3 protein: CASSTSFSDYTF

clone size: NA
J gene: TRBJ2-7
V gene: TRBV29-1
D gene: NA
CDR3 DNA: TGCAGCGTCCGACAGGAGGCCTACCCCTACGAGCAGTACTTC
CDR3 protein: CSVRQEAYPYEQYF

clone size: NA
J gene: TRBJ1-5
V gene: TRBV15
D gene: NA
CDR3 DNA: TGTGCCACCAGCAGGTGGGGGACTGAACGGCCCCAGCATTTT
CDR3 protein: CATSRWGTERPQHF

clone size: NA
J gene: TRBJ2-1
V gene: TRBV5-1
D gene: NA
CDR3 DNA: TGCGCCAGCAGCTTGGGATCCCGGAGCTGGTACAATGAGCAGTTCTTC
CDR3 protein: CASSLGSRSWYNEQFF